The sequence of this T cell receptor (beta chain) was determined in a study of CD8 T cells in ankylosing spondylitis. One entry per CDR3 protein, called by TCRdb with MiXCR from the 5' RACE reads. This table has about 540,000 distinct CDR3 sequences, 12% appearing once. The sample holds many counts of this clonotype. Its specificity is not known. The germline gives CDR1 WSHSY, CDR2 SAAADI. V gave up 6 bases and J gave up 5 bases; unmatched junction bases: 5. There are 14 residues in the CDR3. Study-level points and caveats: A subset of motif variants has previously been described in the synovial fluid and blood of reactive arthritis. A TCR beta motif of under ten highly homologous variants seemed to mark ankylosing spondylitis blood. Disease-linked clones were found to be CD8+ and relatively rare in peripheral blood. The clones that were linked to disease were reported to be significantly enriched in matched synovial fluid samples from ankylosing spondylitis patients.

The sequenced material came from blood, either unsorted or a sorted T cell fraction (not recorded which). This TCR was sampled from a male donor with ankylosing spondylitis. V and J are TRBV10-2 and TRBJ2-5; TRBD2 aligns across 11 bases. In nucleotides, the CDR3 is TGCGCCAGCAGCCATAGCGGGAGGGTTGAGACCCAGTACTTC. This sequence encodes CASSHSGRVETQYF.